These 3 T cell receptor beta chains were sequenced from one sample in a study of T cell responses to AZD1222 COVID-19 vaccine. The assay was immunoSEQ multiplex PCR, and TCRdb's table has in-frame clones only and misses some. The top ten hold over 3% of the sample, which has roughly 150,000 clones, 90% to 95% seen once. Source: peripheral blood, taken on day 0 of AZD1222 vaccination. The receptors originated from an adult in good health.

On this clone itself: This CDR3 is also generated by other DNA sequences in the sample. The V and J genes are TRBV5-1 and TRBJ2-3; D not resolved. CDR1 and CDR2 from the germline V gene are SGHRS and YFSETQ. Trimming shortened V by 0 bases and J by 5 bases, and 4 bases separated the two germline ends. The CDR3 runs to 12 residues. The CDR3 sequence: CASSLEGDTQYF. In DNA, the CDR3 is TGCGCCAGCAGCTTGGAGGGAGATACGCAGTATTTT.

J is TRBJ2-1 and V is TRBV11-2; 7 bases are a match to TRBD2. The CDR3 covers 14 residues. The V segment lost 4 bases and the J segment 5 bases; nucleotides outside the gene matches: 5. Germline V CDR1 and CDR2: SGHAT, FQNNGV. The CDR3 region is CASSSGLGDNEQFF. The CDR3 DNA follows: TGTGCCAGCAGCTCCGGACTAGGAGACAATGAGCAGTTCTTC.

This clone turned up a few times. The chain carries TRBV3-1 (or the pseudogene TRBV3-2) and TRBJ2-3; D tentatively reads TRBD1 or TRBD2 (5 bases each). This CDR3 spans 13 amino acids. Germline assignment: CDR1 LGHDT and CDR2 YNNKEL (reference sequence). The V end was cut by 4 bases, the J end by 6 bases, with 11 bases between. This CDR3 is CASSLGRPDTQYF. CDR3 nucleotide sequence: TGTGCCAGCAGCCTGGGACGGCCGGATACGCAGTATTTT.